Many counts were recorded for the clone carrying this T cell receptor (beta chain). Its cognate antigen is unknown. This sample was included in a study of tumor and adjacent non-tumor tissue in lung cancer. Study overall: Stage I to III disease affected 9 to 10 men and several women aged roughly 31 to 85. General study findings and limits: Tumor tissue had significantly higher TCR diversity than normal lung.

The library came from three nested PCR rounds adapted from ARM-PCR protocols. Via MiXCR, TCRdb re-called the multiplex PCR reads, giving one row per CDR3 protein. The sample consists of around 60,000 distinct CDR3 sequences, about 55% of them appearing once. CDR1 and CDR2 from the germline V gene are MNHEY and SVGAGI. The CDR3 has 14 residues. J gave up 6 bases and V 2 bases, and 6 bases lay outside the gene matches. This sample's RNA came from whole unsorted tissue. More than 3 cm separated this lung sample from the edge of the tumor. Between August and November 2014, newly diagnosed, chemotherapy-naive lung cancer patients underwent thoracic surgery in China.

The material sequenced was distant non-tumor lung tissue. This TCR was recovered from a man in his 70s with non-small cell lung cancer. The chain couples TRBV6-5 to TRBJ2-7, with 8 bases that match TRBD1. The CDR3 DNA reads TGTGCCAGCAGTTACGGGCAGGGGGCTGTCGAGCAGTACTTC. Its protein product is CASSYGQGAVEQYF.